The 23 T cell receptor beta chains given below trace back to one sample, sequenced in a study of blood T cell repertoires in COVID-19. Assay used: immunoSEQ multiplex PCR; TCRdb lists only in-frame clones, some missing. Found here are about 270,000 clones, approximately 89% of them singletons; the top ten hold about 3%. Sequencing used PBMCs or T cells enriched from blood (not recorded which). All receptors derive from a man aged 40-50 years who had been exposed to COVID-19.

This rearrangement joins TRBV9 to TRBJ1-2; 7 bases map to TRBD1. This CDR3 spans 17 amino acids. CDR1 is SGDLS, CDR2 YYNGEE, per germline. V gave up 3 bases and J gave up 0 bases; unmatched junction bases: 11. CDR3 in amino acids: CASSAEEQGLANYGYTF. The DNA for the CDR3 is TGTGCCAGCAGCGCCGAAGAACAGGGGTTAGCTAACTATGGCTACACCTTC. Looking up the rest from reference TRBV9 and TRBJ1-2 gives the full variable domain: DSGVTQTPKHLITATGQRVTLRCSPRSGDLSVYWYQQSLDQGLQFLIQYYNGEERAKGNILERFSAQQFPDLHSELNLSSLELGDSALYFCASSAEEQGLANYGYTFGSGTRLTVV.

This chain connects TRBV5-1 to TRBJ2-3, with TRBD1 as a possible D gene (5 bases). There are 16 residues in the CDR3. Deletions cut 0 bases from V and 5 bases from J, with 16 bases between. Germline V lookup: CDR1 SGHRS, CDR2 YFSETQ. CDR3 residues: CASSLGSGILVDTQYF. For the CDR3, the DNA is TGCGCCAGCAGCTTGGGGTCAGGGATACTGGTAGATACGCAGTATTTT.

The V gene is TRBV20-1, the J gene TRBJ1-1, with D tentatively TRBD1 (6 bases). The CDR3 has 11 amino acids. V gave up 6 bases and J gave up 8 bases, with 13 bases separating them. Germline V gene data show CDR1 as DFQATT and CDR2 as SNEGSKA (reference sequence). The CDR3 DNA reads TGCAGTGCCTCGGACAGAAAAGAAGCTTTCTTT. The encoded protein is CSASDRKEAFF.

This clone was picked up one time. The V gene is TRBV7-2, the J gene TRBJ2-7, with TRBD2 identical over 14 bases. The junction had 3 bases not matched to a gene; V was cut back by 5 bases and J by 6 bases. Looked up from germline, CDR1 is SGHTA and CDR2 is FQGNSA. This CDR3 comprises 14 residues. Here the CDR3 DNA reads TGTGCCAGCAGCATGGGACTAGCGGGAGTCGAGCAGTACTTC. Protein sequence: CASSMGLAGVEQYF.

This clone has a single count. The chain has TRBV5-1 and TRBJ1-1, with TRBD1 identical over 8 bases. Per the germline V gene, CDR1 is SGHRS and CDR2 is YFSETQ. V gave up 8 bases and J gave up 3 bases; unmatched junction bases: 9. The length of the CDR3 is 14 residues. CDR3 bases: TGCGCCAGTAGAAAACAGGGGGTAGACACTGAAGCTTTCTTT. It specifies CASRKQGVDTEAFF.

This chain links TRBV28 with TRBJ2-5; the match to TRBD1 covers 9 bases. Germline loops: CDR1 MDHEN, CDR2 SYDVKM. V lost 6 bases to trimming and J lost 5 bases; unmatched junction nucleotides: 19. This CDR3 contains 18 residues. CDR3 nucleotides: TGTGCCAGCAGCCCCACTCCCCCCAAGGGACAGGGAGGGGAGACCCAGTACTTC. Protein product: CASSPTPPKGQGGETQYF.

V is TRBV5-6 and J is TRBJ1-6; the match to TRBD1 covers 10 bases. The V and J ends lost 5 bases and 7 bases, in that order; junction bases with no gene match: 0. There are 13 residues in the CDR3. Per the germline V gene, CDR1 is SGHDT and CDR2 is YYEEEE. CDR3 sequence (DNA): TGTGCCAGCAGGGACAGGGGGAATTCACCCCTCCACTTT. Its translation is CASRDRGNSPLHF. The full variable domain, rest sourced from reference TRBV5-6 and TRBJ1-6, is DAGVTQSPTHLIKTRGQQVTLRCSPKSGHDTVSWYQQALGQGPQFIFQYYEEEERQRGNFPDRFSGHQFPNYSSELNVNALLLGDSALYLCASRDRGNSPLHFGNGTRLTVT.

The chain recombines TRBV7-3 with TRBJ2-2; D gene uncertain. Germline CDR1 reads SGHTA; CDR2 reads FQGTGA. V was clipped by 6 bases and J by 3 bases, with 11 bases between them. This CDR3 region has 14 residues. The CDR3, as DNA: TGTGCCAGCAGGCGTTATGGTGACACCGGGGAGCTGTTTTTT. It codes for CASRRYGDTGELFF.

J is TRBJ2-6 and V is TRBV9, with D hard to call. Germline V gene lookup returns CDR1 SGDLS and CDR2 YYNGEE. This CDR3 is 15 amino acids long. Trimming removed 2 bases at V and 1 base at J, with 7 bases between. The CDR3 here is CASSVRSSGANVLTF. The CDR3 coding sequence is TGTGCCAGCAGCGTCCGTTCGTCTGGGGCCAACGTCCTGACTTTC.

The rearrangement links TRBV5-1 to TRBJ2-3; 12 positions agree with TRBD2. Germline CDR1 SGHRS, CDR2 YFSETQ. V dropped 0 bases and J dropped 0; count of bases not matched to a gene: 5. This CDR3 region has 18 residues. The CDR3 DNA reads as TGCGCCAGCAGCTTGGTTCTAGCGGGAGGGCCTAGCACAGATACGCAGTATTTT. Translating it yields CASSLVLAGGPSTDTQYF.

The gene calls are TRBV11-3 and TRBJ1-5; D gene ambiguous. CDR3 length: 13 residues. Per germline, CDR1 SGHNT and CDR2 YENEEA. Trimming took 2 bases from V and 2 from J, leaving 4 bases between them. The CDR3 reads CASSLSGNQPQHF. The CDR3 DNA is TGTGCCAGCAGCTTATCGGGCAATCAGCCCCAGCATTTT. Full variable domain (remainder filled in from reference TRBV11-3 and TRBJ1-5): EAGVVQSPRYKIIEKKQPVAFWCNPISGHNTLYWYLQNLGQGPELLIRYENEEAVDDSQLPKDRFSAERLKGVDSTLKIQPAELGDSAVYLCASSLSGNQPQHFGDGTRLSIL.

The rearrangement uses TRBV29-1 and TRBJ2-2; maybe TRBD2 (5 bases). The CDR3 contains 14 residues. CDR1 SQVTM and CDR2 ANQGSEA come from the germline V gene. The ends were cut back, 1 base at V and 2 bases at J, with 8 bases in the middle. CDR3 loop: CSVEGTLNTGELFF. The CDR3 DNA sequence: TGCAGCGTTGAAGGGACTCTTAACACCGGGGAGCTGTTTTTT.

The count of this clone is one. The chain joins TRBV6-8 to TRBJ2-7, with 8 bases identical to TRBD1. After removal of 7 bases from V and 1 base from J, the junction contained 9 bases not matched to a gene. Germline V lookup: CDR1 MNHGY, CDR2 SAAAGT. The CDR3 consists of 15 residues. The CDR3 region has the DNA TGTGCCAGCACTCCGGGACAGGACGGTTCCTACGAGCAGTACTTC. Residues: CASTPGQDGSYEQYF.

The CDR3 nucleotides read TGCGCCAGCAGCGATCCCGGGGAGACCCAGTACTTC. It translates to CASSDPGETQYF. The rearrangement joins TRBV5-1 to TRBJ2-5, with D uncertain. Germline assignment: CDR1 SGHRS and CDR2 YFSETQ. The CDR3 is 12 amino acids. V was trimmed by 4 bases and J by 5 bases, leaving 9 bases between them.

The chain recombines TRBV5-1 with TRBJ2-1, with TRBD1 identical over 7 bases. The CDR3 is 15 residues long. The trim removed 5 bases at V and 2 bases at J, leaving 7 bases unmatched. Germline CDR1 SGHRS, CDR2 YFSETQ. DNA of the CDR3: TGCGCCAGCAGTCCCCGGGACAGACCCTACAATGAGCAGTTCTTC. The encoded protein is CASSPRDRPYNEQFF.

V gene TRBV5-6 combines with J gene TRBJ2-3; 8 bases match TRBD2. The CDR3 extends over 16 amino acids. Germline-derived CDR1 and CDR2 are SGHDT and YYEEEE. V lost 0 bases to trimming and J lost 4 bases; unmatched junction nucleotides: 7. CDR3 loop: CASSLDGGGRPDTQYF. For the CDR3, the DNA is TGTGCCAGCAGCTTGGATGGGGGCGGGAGGCCAGATACGCAGTATTTT. Together with reference TRBV5-6 and TRBJ2-3, the CDR3 gives the full variable domain: DAGVTQSPTHLIKTRGQQVTLRCSPKSGHDTVSWYQQALGQGPQFIFQYYEEEERQRGNFPDRFSGHQFPNYSSELNVNALLLGDSALYLCASSLDGGGRPDTQYFGPGTRLTVL.

The rearrangement joins TRBV28 to TRBJ2-3, with D uncertain. CDR3 length: 14 residues. Germline loops: CDR1 MDHEN, CDR2 SYDVKM. Trimming cost V 6 bases and J 0 bases, with 10 bases left between them. The CDR3 loop reads CASRTALSTDTQYF. In DNA form, the CDR3 reads TGTGCCAGCAGGACTGCACTTAGCACAGATACGCAGTATTTT. Based on the CDR3 plus reference TRBV28 and TRBJ2-3, the full variable domain is DVKVTQSSRYLVKRTGEKVFLECVQDMDHENMFWYRQDPGLGLRLIYFSYDVKMKEKGDIPEGYSVSREKKERFSLILESASTNQTSMYLCASRTALSTDTQYFGPGTRLTVL.

The V gene is TRBV16, the J gene TRBJ1-5; possibly TRBD1 for D (5 bases). Trimming cost V 0 bases and J 7 bases, with 13 bases left between them. The CDR3 contains 15 residues. From germline, CDR1 is KGHSY and CDR2 FQNENV. The CDR3 coding sequence is TGTGCCAGCAGCCAATCGAATGGGGGGGTGCAGCCCCAGCATTTT. It encodes CASSQSNGGVQPQHF.

The J gene is TRBJ1-1, the V gene TRBV2, with 9 bases identical to TRBD1. With V trimmed by 9 bases and J by 1 base, 6 bases remained unmatched. In germline, CDR1 is SNHLY, CDR2 FYNNEI. This CDR3 spans 14 amino acids. CDR3 region: CARAPDRGNTEAFF. The CDR3 nucleotides are TGTGCCAGGGCCCCGGACAGGGGGAACACTGAAGCTTTCTTT. Filled out from reference TRBV2 and TRBJ1-1, the complete variable domain reads EPEVTQTPSHQVTQMGQEVILRCVPISNHLYFYWYRQILGQKVEFLVSFYNNEISEKSEIFDDQFSVERPDGSNFTLKIRSTKLEDSAMYFCARAPDRGNTEAFFGQGTRLTVV.

This rearrangement joins TRBV30 to TRBJ1-2; D is unclear. The V end lost 1 base, the J end lost 3 bases, and 9 bases lay between the germline ends. CDR3 size: 13 residues. Germline V CDR1 and CDR2: GTSNPN, SVGIG (reference sequence). CDR3 in DNA: TGTGCCTGGAGTGATAAACACGACTATGGCTACACCTTC. This codes for CAWSDKHDYGYTF.

The rearrangement joins TRBV5-1 to TRBJ2-1, with D unclear. The CDR3 spans 12 residues. V lost 4 bases and J lost 3, with 5 bases in between. Germline CDR1 is SGHRS and CDR2 is YFSETQ. This CDR3 reads CASSALYNEQFF. CDR3 sequence (DNA): TGCGCCAGCAGCGCGCTCTACAATGAGCAGTTCTTC.

J is TRBJ1-5 and V is TRBV14, with D perhaps TRBD1 (6 bases). The CDR3 is made up of 13 amino acids. Trimming cost V 0 bases and J 9 bases, with 9 bases left between them. Looked up from germline, CDR1 is SGHDN and CDR2 is FVKESK. The chain's CDR3 is CASSQDQGLPQHF. The CDR3 nucleotides are TGTGCCAGCAGCCAAGACCAGGGGTTGCCCCAGCATTTT.

This chain uses TRBV23-1 with TRBJ2-5, with D possibly being TRBD2 (5 bases). TRBV23-1 is placed among ORFs of uncertain function. The CDR3 spans 15 residues. V shed 0 bases and J shed 10 bases, with 18 bases lying between them. CDR3 nucleotides: TGCGCCAGCAGTCAATCAAACGGGCCAAGAGAGGGCCAGTACTTC. It codes for CASSQSNGPREGQYF.